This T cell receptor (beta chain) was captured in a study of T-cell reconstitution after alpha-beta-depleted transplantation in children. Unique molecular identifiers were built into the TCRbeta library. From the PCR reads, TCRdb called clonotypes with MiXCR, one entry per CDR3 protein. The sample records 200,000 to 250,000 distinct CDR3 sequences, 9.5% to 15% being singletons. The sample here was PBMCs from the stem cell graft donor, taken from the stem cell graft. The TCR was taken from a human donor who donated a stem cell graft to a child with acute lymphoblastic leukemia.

The CDR3 reads CATSDRVSGGAYNEQFF. The CDR3 bases are TGTGCCACCAGTGATCGGGTTAGCGGGGGGGCCTACAATGAGCAGTTCTTC. The chain is built from TRBV24-1 and TRBJ2-1, with 11 nucleotides matching TRBD2. Germline V gene data show CDR1 as KGHDR and CDR2 as SFDVKD. The trim removed 3 bases at V and 2 bases at J, leaving 5 bases unmatched. The CDR3 is made up of 17 amino acids.